The following is a T cell receptor beta chain sequence with its context. What it binds is not known. The entry originates in a study of cytomegalovirus exposure and HLA in healthy donors. The study ran its PCR with 60 Vbeta and 13 Jbeta primers. Clones were read by immunoSEQ multiplex PCR, and TCRdb kept only the in-frame ones, dropping some. The table has about 120,000 clones, under 80% seen once. Overall study findings and caveats: Later, an analysis showed that TCR beta chains associated with HLA were more clonally expanded than others that were equally common. Rarity characterized most TCR sequences, yet some public TCRs appeared in many donors.

Germline V CDR1 and CDR2: LGHNA, YNFKEQ. The CDR3 contains 15 residues. V dropped 3 bases and J dropped 4 bases, with 12 bases sitting between them. The specimen sequenced was PBMCs. The chain couples TRBV4-2 to TRBJ2-2; D not resolved. This TCR derives from a middle-aged man in good health and CMV-seropositive. CDR3 protein: CASSHRLALTGELFF. CDR3 bases: TGTGCCAGCAGCCATCGACTGGCACTCACCGGGGAGCTGTTTTTT.